The entry that follows covers one T cell receptor beta chain sequence. Judged by its sample share, this clone qualifies as medium-sized (0.01 to 0.1%). This clone's antigen is unknown. No clone much larger than this one lies a single base away; base qualities are absent. This sample is drawn from a study of sequential checkpoint blockade in melanoma (dated by TCRdb to between 2018 and 2021). Turning to the overall study: In a 1:1 randomization, patients received either first-line nivolumab then ipilimumab (arm A) or ipilimumab then nivolumab (arm B). About 83% of the matched pre- and post-treatment tumor biopsy pairs came from the same lesion. Maintenance nivolumab came after both trial sequences. Around 22 patients had matched tumor biopsies taken before treatment and at week 13, after single-agent nivolumab (arm A) or ipilimumab (arm B). DNA from approximately 91 pretreatment melanoma tumor samples was subjected to TCRbeta immunosequencing. Broader findings and caveats from the paper: The model for predicting response that combines TCR metrics with mutation burden needs to be validated in larger, independent patient cohorts. Tumor T-cell fraction and clonality were correlated with PD-L1 staining and CD8+ T-cell counts, but not with mutational load. Among patients in arm A, the nivolumab-first arm, pretreatment tumor TIL clonality was associated with response (P = .04). Achieving clinical benefit was about 30 times more likely for patients whose tumor T-cell fraction and clonality increased by week 13. Within-arm analyses of tumor T-cell fraction were constrained by small sample sizes and reduced statistical power.

TCRbeta CDR3 regions were immunosequenced from genomic DNA with the immunoSEQ Assay. Before high-throughput sequencing, genomic DNA was amplified using bias-controlled multiplex PCR. Under the source paper's analysis protocol: To quantify the absolute abundance of each unique TCRbeta CDR3 region, the sequences were collapsed and filtered. Clonality, defined as 1 minus Pielou's evenness, was calculated using only productive rearrangements. To compute tumor T-cell fraction, TCRbeta template counts were normalized to usable DNA, with usable DNA estimated from several housekeeping genes. A previously published method was used to identify clones with significantly greater frequencies in on-treatment samples than in baseline samples. The source is immuneACCESS, and TCRdb retained only in-frame sequences with V and J called. Part of the clones is not carried over; for the studies checked, unresolved V genes explain less than half of this, and the remainder is unexplained. V and J calls plus clone size are reproduced from that table; the DNA served to infer D and trimming. For this sample the table gives around 2,000 clones, of which about 15% were detected only once. Roughly 12% of the sample lies in the top ten.

The CDR1 and CDR2 encoded by the germline V gene are SGDLS and YYNGEE. The CDR3 sequence holds 15 residues, the cysteine and phenylalanine included. Solely the CDR3 DNA is kept, with 45 bases framed from the first base. V is pared back by 2 bases and J by 0 bases, with 10 bases lying between the germline termini. Explained via the paper, the treatment or condition label denotes: randomized to nivolumab then ipilimumab (arm A) or the reverse (arm B). None of the patients in the trial had previously been given DNA-damaging chemotherapy. The samples were obtained from melanoma patients enrolled in CheckMate 064, an open-label, randomized phase II trial testing sequential checkpoint blockade. Genomic DNA from formalin-fixed paraffin-embedded (FFPE) tissue samples served as the input for tumor TCR sequencing.

The source is a human donor with melanoma. The rearranged segments are TRBV9 and TRBJ2-3; the D gene assignment is ambiguous. The input for sequencing was tumor tissue (inferred from file names), taken from a patient given nivolumab and ipilimumab in sequence. The DNA sequence is TGTGCCAGCAGCGTGGGCCCTGAGAGCACAGATACGCAGTATTTT. This is translated as CASSVGPESTDTQYF. The full variable domain, completed from the reference TRBV9 and TRBJ2-3 proteins outside the CDR3, reads DSGVTQTPKHLITATGQRVTLRCSPRSGDLSVYWYQQSLDQGLQFLIQYYNGEERAKGNILERFSAQQFPDLHSELNLSSLELGDSALYFCASSVGPESTDTQYFGPGTRLTVL.